The rows below give T cell receptor beta chains drawn from one sample of a study of CXCR3-negative and CXCR3-positive naive CD8 T cells. For each CDR3 protein, TCRdb gives one entry from its re-call of the 5' RACE reads, without DNA. Its table lists some 99,000 distinct CDR3 sequences. Sequencing was carried out using naive CXCR3+ CD8+ T cells from blood. These TCRs come from a human donor in good health. Some clones in this sample may be carry-over from other donors' samples. The CDR3 runs from the conserved cysteine through the conserved F or W.

J: TRBJ2-1
V: TRBV29-1
CDR3: CSVERQSNQQFF

J: TRBJ2-1
V: TRBV5-1
CDR3: CVSSLTGGAYNEQFF

J: TRBJ2-7
V: TRBV14
CDR3: CASSPPGWGAQGEQYF

J: TRBJ2-1
V: TRBV15
CDR3: CATSRDRVNEQFF

J: TRBJ2-3
V: TRBV13
CDR3: CASRPDNTDTQYF

J: TRBJ2-5
V: TRBV4-3
CDR3: CASSQGRGQGAETQYF

J: TRBJ2-5
V: TRBV9
CDR3: CASSGDLAGFGETQYF

J: TRBJ2-4
V: TRBV29-1
CDR3: CSVVGLAEHPKNIQYF

J: TRBJ2-3
V: TRBV7-8
CDR3: CASSLEEPSGGLYTDTQYF

J: TRBJ2-7
V: TRBV4-3
CDR3: CASSQDRKTAYEQYF

J: TRBJ2-3
V: TRBV4-1
CDR3: CASTGFLQGFADTQYF

J: TRBJ2-7
V: TRBV28
CDR3: CASSTSYEQYF

J: TRBJ2-3
V: TRBV6-5
CDR3: CASSYYRDTDTQYF

J: TRBJ1-3
V: TRBV29-1
CDR3: CSVFLPGNTIYF

J: TRBJ2-5
V: TRBV20-1
CDR3: CSAGGRDQTFQETQYF

J: TRBJ2-7
V: TRBV7-2
CDR3: CASSLEEYYEQYF

J: TRBJ1-5
V: TRBV29-1
CDR3: CSVRHKENQPQHF

J: TRBJ2-3
V: TRBV6-6
CDR3: CASSYSDRAWVTDTQYF

J: TRBJ1-1
V: TRBV6-6
CDR3: CASTEGQGNTEAFF

J: TRBJ2-1
V: TRBV2
CDR3: CASSRDRGNEQFF

J: TRBJ2-1
V: TRBV6-2/TRBV6-3
CDR3: CASSYSHVSSYNEQFF

J: TRBJ2-2
V: TRBV7-2
CDR3: CASSLGASTGELFF

J: TRBJ2-3
V: TRBV7-8
CDR3: CASRRHVIDTQYF

J: TRBJ2-6
V: TRBV28
CDR3: CASLTGPGANVLTF

J: TRBJ2-3
V: TRBV21-1
CDR3: CASSTTGGSTDTQYF

J: TRBJ2-7
V: TRBV29-1
CDR3: CSVEENDYEQYF

J: TRBJ2-5
V: TRBV5-8
CDR3: CASSSGHRGETQYF

J: TRBJ2-7
V: TRBV7-9
CDR3: CASSLGRGLDEQYF

J: TRBJ2-7
V: TRBV6-5
CDR3: CASGSPEGYEQYF

J: TRBJ1-4
V: TRBV7-3
CDR3: CASSPGQAANEKLFF

J: TRBJ2-5
V: TRBV3-2
CDR3: CASSPVGVAPQETQYF

J: TRBJ1-5
V: TRBV27
CDR3: CASSWGKGFTQPQHF

J: TRBJ1-1
V: TRBV9
CDR3: CASSVARPGQGARTEAFF

J: TRBJ1-1
V: TRBV7-8
CDR3: CASSHLGVEAFF

J: TRBJ2-1
V: TRBV6-5
CDR3: CASSFLGPDNEQFF

J: TRBJ1-2
V: TRBV29-1
CDR3: CSVETEIYGYTF

J: TRBJ1-5
V: TRBV19
CDR3: CASSIPVSNQPQHF

J: TRBJ2-1
V: TRBV9
CDR3: CASSVRGWYEQFF

J: TRBJ2-7
V: TRBV19
CDR3: CASSIDGTTYPHSYEQYF

J: TRBJ1-1
V: TRBV7-6
CDR3: CASSFSGGVVGETEAFF

J: TRBJ2-7
V: TRBV12-3/TRBV12-4
CDR3: CASSFQGYEQYF

J: TRBJ2-3
V: TRBV7-9
CDR3: CASALQGRDTQYF

J: TRBJ2-3
V: TRBV6-5
CDR3: CASRHWDSPSSTQYF

J: TRBJ2-1
V: TRBV7-9
CDR3: CASSLLPGNNNEQFF

J: TRBJ2-7
V: TRBV29-1
CDR3: CSVEVGGQRTPYEQYF

J: TRBJ2-3
V: TRBV12-3/TRBV12-4
CDR3: CASSWALAVSTDTQYF

J: TRBJ2-1
V: TRBV7-9
CDR3: CASRGDRNEQFF

J: TRBJ2-2
V: TRBV24-1
CDR3: CATSREGNTGELFF

J: TRBJ2-5
V: TRBV7-3
CDR3: CASSLTGEETQYF

J: TRBJ2-7
V: TRBV29-1
CDR3: CSVLGTPTALEQYF

J: TRBJ2-7
V: TRBV6-1
CDR3: CAGGTGVYEQYF

J: TRBJ1-1
V: TRBV7-2
CDR3: CASSLAVGSTEAFF

J: TRBJ2-2
V: TRBV10-3
CDR3: CAISSPSPLTSPGNTGELFF

J: TRBJ2-7
V: TRBV5-1
CDR3: CASSPSWTGYSYEQYF

J: TRBJ2-1
V: TRBV27
CDR3: CASRSRGTYNEQFF

J: TRBJ2-5
V: TRBV7-2
CDR3: CASSTQGDHQETQYF